This T cell receptor beta chain came from a study of vaccination and CD4 T cells after COVID-19. In the study overall: SARS-CoV-2 was confirmed by nasal swab PCR; disease was mild in several, severe in one. Post-vaccine specimens were obtained a median 72 days after dose two (range 14 to 241). Each control was exposed to a CEFX pool, an HIV-1 Nef pool, or no peptide at all.

This CDR3 contains 12 residues. Germline V gene sequence: CDR1 ENHRY, CDR2 SYGVKD. The V and J ends lost 10 bases and 13 bases, in that order; junction bases with no gene match: 12. Sequencing of the DNA from cultured CD4+ T cells was carried out with the Oncomine TCR Beta short-read assay. The source of extracted genomic DNA was cultured CD4+ T cells. TCRdb analysed the PCR reads with MiXCR anew, one entry per CDR3 protein. This table holds some 3,500 distinct CDR3 sequences, over 60% found once. About this clonotype: Its antigen remains unknown.

The treatment denotes: approximately 9-day PBMC culture with coronavirus spike peptide pools or control peptides (ViraFEST assay). The sequence derives from a human donor who had recovered from COVID-19. The chain joins TRBV10-3 to TRBJ2-4; 8 nucleotides agree with TRBD1. The sequenced sample was CD4+ T cells from blood, cultured in vitro. The CDR3 reads CASRLPGGIQYF. CDR3 DNA: TGTGCCAGCCGGCTACCAGGGGGCATCCAGTACTTC.